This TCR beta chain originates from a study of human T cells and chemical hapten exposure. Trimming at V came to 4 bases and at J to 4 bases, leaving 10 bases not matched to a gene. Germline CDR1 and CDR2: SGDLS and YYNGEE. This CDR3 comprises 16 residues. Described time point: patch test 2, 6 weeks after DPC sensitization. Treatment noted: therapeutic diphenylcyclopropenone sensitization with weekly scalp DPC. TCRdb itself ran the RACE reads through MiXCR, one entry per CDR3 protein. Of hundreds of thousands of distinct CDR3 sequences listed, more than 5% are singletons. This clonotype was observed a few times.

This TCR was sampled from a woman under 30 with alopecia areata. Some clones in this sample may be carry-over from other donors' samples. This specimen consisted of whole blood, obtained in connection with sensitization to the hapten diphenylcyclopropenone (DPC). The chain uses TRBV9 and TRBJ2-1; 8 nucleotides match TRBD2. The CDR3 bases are TGTGCCAGCAGCTTGTTCGCGGGGGGCGGGTACAATGAGCAGTTCTTC. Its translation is CASSLFAGGGYNEQFF.